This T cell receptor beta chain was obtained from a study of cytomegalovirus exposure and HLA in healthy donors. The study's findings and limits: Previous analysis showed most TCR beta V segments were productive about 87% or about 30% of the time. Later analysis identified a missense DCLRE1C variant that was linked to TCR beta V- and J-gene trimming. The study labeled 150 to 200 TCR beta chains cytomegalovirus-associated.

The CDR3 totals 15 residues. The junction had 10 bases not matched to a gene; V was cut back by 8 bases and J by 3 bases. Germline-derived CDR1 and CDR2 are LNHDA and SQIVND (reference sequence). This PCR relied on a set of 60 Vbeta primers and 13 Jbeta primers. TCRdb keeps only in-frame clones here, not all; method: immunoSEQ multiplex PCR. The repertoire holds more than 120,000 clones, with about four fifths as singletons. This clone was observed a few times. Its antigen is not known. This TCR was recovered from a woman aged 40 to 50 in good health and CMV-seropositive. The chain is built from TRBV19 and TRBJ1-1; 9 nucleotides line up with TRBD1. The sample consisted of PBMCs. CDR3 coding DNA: TGTGCCAGTCGTCCCGGGACAGGGTTTGACACTGAAGCTTTCTTT. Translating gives CASRPGTGFDTEAFF.